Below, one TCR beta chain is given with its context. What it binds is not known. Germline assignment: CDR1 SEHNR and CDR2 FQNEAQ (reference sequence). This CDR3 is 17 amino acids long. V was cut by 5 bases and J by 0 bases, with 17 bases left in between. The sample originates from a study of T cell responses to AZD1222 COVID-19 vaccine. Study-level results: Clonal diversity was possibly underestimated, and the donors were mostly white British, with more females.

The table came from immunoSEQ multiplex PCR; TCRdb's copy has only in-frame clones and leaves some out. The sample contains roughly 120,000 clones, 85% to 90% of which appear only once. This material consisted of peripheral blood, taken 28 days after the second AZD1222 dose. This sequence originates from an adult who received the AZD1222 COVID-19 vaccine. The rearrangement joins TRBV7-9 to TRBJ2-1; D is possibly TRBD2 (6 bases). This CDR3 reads CASSNTPRGISYNEQFF. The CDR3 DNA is TGTGCCAGCAGCAACACCCCTCGGGGGATCTCCTACAATGAGCAGTTCTTC.